This TCR beta chain was found in a study of blood T cell repertoires in COVID-19. The wider study: The study drew acute and convalescent COVID-19 samples from the United States, Italy and Spain. In each case, the material was cDNA or gDNA derived from T cells, B-cell-depleted T cells, or PBMCs.

The J segment lost 0 bases and the V segment lost 0 bases, leaving 4 bases of the junction unmatched. Germline V gene lookup returns CDR1 SGHAT and CDR2 FQNNGV. This CDR3 spans 19 amino acids. Under the authors' procedure: Reference gene primer amplification gave estimated nucleated cell counts. Assay: immunoSEQ multiplex PCR; the TCRdb copy retains only in-frame clones and omits some. That table gives V, J and clone size, and the DNA gave D and trimming. There are 40,000 to 55,000 clones in the sample; more than 65% occur only once, and over 11% lies in the top ten. The sample comprised peripheral blood. This chain uses TRBV11-2 with TRBJ2-1, with 14 bases fitting TRBD2. The sequence was collected from a human donor in a cohort sampled during active COVID-19. The CDR3 is CASSLEGLAGESSYNEQFF. CDR3 nucleotides: TGTGCCAGCAGCTTAGAGGGACTAGCGGGAGAGAGCTCCTACAATGAGCAGTTCTTC.